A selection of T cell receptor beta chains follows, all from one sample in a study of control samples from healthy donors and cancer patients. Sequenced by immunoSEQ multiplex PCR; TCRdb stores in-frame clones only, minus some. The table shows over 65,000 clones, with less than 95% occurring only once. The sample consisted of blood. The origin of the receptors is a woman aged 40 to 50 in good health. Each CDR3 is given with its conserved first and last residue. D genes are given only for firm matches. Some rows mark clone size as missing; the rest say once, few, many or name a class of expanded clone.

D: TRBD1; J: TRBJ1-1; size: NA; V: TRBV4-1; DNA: TGCGCCAGCAGCCAAGTTTCCGGACAGGGTAAGTCGGCTTTCTTT; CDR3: CASSQVSGQGKSAFF
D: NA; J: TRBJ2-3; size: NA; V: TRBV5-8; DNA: TGTGCCAGCAGCCTAGGGCCTGTCCCAGATACGCAGTATTTT; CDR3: CASSLGPVPDTQYF
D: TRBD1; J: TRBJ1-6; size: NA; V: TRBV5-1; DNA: TGCGCCAGCAGCTCCACAGGGGAGGGGATACATTCACCCCTCCACTTT; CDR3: CASSSTGEGIHSPLHF
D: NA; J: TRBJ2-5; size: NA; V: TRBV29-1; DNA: TGCAGCGTTCTTGGAGGTGTTTCAGAGACCCAGTACTTC; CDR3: CSVLGGVSETQYF
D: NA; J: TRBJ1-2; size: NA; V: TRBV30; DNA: TGTGCCTGGAGTGTGGGACACTACTACACCTTC; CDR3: CAWSVGHYYTF
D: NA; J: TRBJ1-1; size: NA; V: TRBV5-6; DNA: TGTGCCAGCAGCTGGGACACTGAAGCTTTCTTT; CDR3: CASSWDTEAFF
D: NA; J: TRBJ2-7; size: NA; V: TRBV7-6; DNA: TGTGCCAGCAGCTTAGAGGACCGGAGCTCCTACGAGCAGTACTTC; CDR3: CASSLEDRSSYEQYF
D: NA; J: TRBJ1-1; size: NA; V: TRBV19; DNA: TGTGCCAGTACCATGGCGGGGCTGCGAACTGAAGCTTTCTTT; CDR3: CASTMAGLRTEAFF
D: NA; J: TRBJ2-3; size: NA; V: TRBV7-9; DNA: TGTGCCAGCAGCGGAAGAGGTACGCAGTATTTT; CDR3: CASSGRGTQYF
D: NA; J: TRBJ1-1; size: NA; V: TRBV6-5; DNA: TGTGCCAGCAGTTACCGGGAGACAGGAAACACTGAAGCTTTCTTT; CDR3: CASSYRETGNTEAFF
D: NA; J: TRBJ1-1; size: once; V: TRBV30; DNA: TGTGCCTGGAGTGTACGAGGGGACACTGAAGCTTTCTTT; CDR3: CAWSVRGDTEAFF
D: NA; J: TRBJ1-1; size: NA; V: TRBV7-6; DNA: TGTGCCAGCAGCTTAGCAATTGCGAACACTGAAGCTTTCTTT; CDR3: CASSLAIANTEAFF
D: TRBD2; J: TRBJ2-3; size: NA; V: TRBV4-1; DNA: TGCGCCAGCAGCCAAGATGGACTAGCGGGCCTAGGCACAGATACGCAGTATTTT; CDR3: CASSQDGLAGLGTDTQYF
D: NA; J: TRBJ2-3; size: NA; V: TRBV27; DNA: TGTGCCAGCAGTCCCCGTTGGACAGATACGCAGTATTTT; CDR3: CASSPRWTDTQYF
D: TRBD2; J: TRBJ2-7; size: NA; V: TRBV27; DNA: TGTGCCAGCAGGGGACTAGCGGGACTCCACGAGCAGTACTTC; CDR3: CASRGLAGLHEQYF
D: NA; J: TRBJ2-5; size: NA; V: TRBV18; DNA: TGTGCCAGCTCACCAAACGCCCTAGCAGAGACCCAGTACTTC; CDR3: CASSPNALAETQYF
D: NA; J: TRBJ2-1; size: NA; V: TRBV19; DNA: TGTGCCAGTAGTATAGACAGGGAGAATGAGCAGTTCTTC; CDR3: CASSIDRENEQFF
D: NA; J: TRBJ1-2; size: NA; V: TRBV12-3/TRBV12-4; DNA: TGTGCCAGCAGTCGCACGGGAACTGATGGCTACACCTTC; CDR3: CASSRTGTDGYTF
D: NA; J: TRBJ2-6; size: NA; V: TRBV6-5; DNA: TGTGCCAGCAGTTATACAGCCGGGGCCAACGTCCTGACTTTC; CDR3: CASSYTAGANVLTF
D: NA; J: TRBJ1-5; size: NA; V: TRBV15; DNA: TGTGCCACCAGCAGTCAAAGACAGCCCCAGCATTTT; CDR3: CATSSQRQPQHF
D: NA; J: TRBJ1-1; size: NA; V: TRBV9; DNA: TGTGCCAGCAGCGTAGTCGGGCAGGGGAACACTGAAGCTTTCTTT; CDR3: CASSVVGQGNTEAFF
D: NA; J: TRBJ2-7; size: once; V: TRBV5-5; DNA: TGTGCCAGCAGCTTAGGGCGGATCTACGAGCAGTACTTC; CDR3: CASSLGRIYEQYF
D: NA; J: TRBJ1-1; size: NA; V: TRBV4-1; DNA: TGCGCCAGCAGAGACAGCGTGAACACTGAAGCTTTCTTT; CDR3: CASRDSVNTEAFF
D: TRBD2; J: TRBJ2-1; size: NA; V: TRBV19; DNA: TGTGCCAGTAGATATGTCGGGGGGGTCTCCTACAATGAGCAGTTCTTC; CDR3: CASRYVGGVSYNEQFF
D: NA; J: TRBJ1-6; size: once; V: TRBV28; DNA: TGTGCCAGCGGCGGGGGGAGCAATTATAATTCACCCCTCCACTTT; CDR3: CASGGGSNYNSPLHF